The T cell receptor beta chain described here comes from a study of OX40 agonist ivuxolimab in advanced cancers. Study background: Patients were dosed with the agonistic anti-OX40 (CD134) antibody ivuxolimab.

Autoimmune disease history or systemic immunosuppression was exclusionary. This CDR3 spans 13 amino acids. Germline V lookup: CDR1 SGHNT, CDR2 YYREEE (reference sequence). Trimming took off 0 bases at V and 2 bases at J, with 5 bases between the two ends. Produced via immunoSEQ multiplex PCR; TCRdb's table is partial and in-frame only. The sample yields 95,000 to 100,000 clones, about four fifths seen once. The chain has TRBV5-4 and TRBJ1-1; D unresolved. The TCR sequence derives from an adult with an advanced solid tumor such as melanoma, head and neck, liver or kidney cancer. The source was CD4+ or CD8+ T cells sorted from blood, collected in a trial of the OX40 agonist ivuxolimab. The CDR3 DNA reads TGTGCCAGCAGCTTGGAGGCTAACACTGAAGCTTTCTTT. It is translated as CASSLEANTEAFF.